The 30 T cell receptor beta chains in this list originate from one sample, sequenced in a study of shared clonotypes between healthy human individuals. The data were produced by immunoSEQ multiplex PCR, yet TCRdb's version contains in-frame clones alone and is incomplete. The table records about 1.1 million clones, 70% to 85% of them present only once. The sequencing input was memory CD4+ T cells from PBMCs. Subset denoted: CD45RA-negative fraction. The receptors were gathered from a man in his late teens or twenties in good health. Some clones in this sample may be carry-over from other donors' samples.

The chain combines TRBV7-8 with TRBJ2-1; 11 bases agree with TRBD2. This CDR3 spans 19 amino acids. After removal of 7 bases from V and 4 bases from J, the junction contained 18 bases not matched to a gene. Germline assignment: CDR1 SGHVS and CDR2 FQNEAQ. As DNA, the CDR3 is TGTGCCAGCAACATTTTCAGGGTCCCGGGACTAGCGGAGTACAATGAGCAGTTCTTC. Its translation is CASNIFRVPGLAEYNEQFF.

The chain carries TRBV28 and TRBJ1-2; 8 nucleotides agree with TRBD1. The germline V gene encodes CDR1 MDHEN and CDR2 SYDVKM. This CDR3 has 12 amino acids. Trimming took 8 bases from V and 3 from J; bases not matched to a gene: 2. The CDR3 spells CASEGQDYGYTF. CDR3 DNA sequence: TGTGCCAGCGAGGGACAGGACTATGGCTACACCTTC.

This chain uses TRBV30 with TRBJ1-2; 7 positions agree with TRBD1. The CDR3 consists of 11 residues. The germline gives CDR1 GTSNPN, CDR2 SVGIG (reference sequence). With V trimmed by 2 bases and J by 14 bases, 8 bases remained unmatched. CDR3 in amino acids: CAWSWGGGWTF. The CDR3 nucleotides read TGTGCCTGGAGTTGGGGAGGGGGCTGGACCTTC.

The J gene is TRBJ1-1, the V gene TRBV4-3; D gene uncertain. The V end lost 1 base, the J end lost 1 base, and 7 bases lay between the germline ends. The germline gives CDR1 LGHNA, CDR2 YSLEER. This CDR3 is built from 14 residues. The CDR3 reads CASSQVAANTEAFF. The CDR3 nucleotides read TGCGCCAGCAGCCAAGTTGCAGCGAACACTGAAGCTTTCTTT.

The chain recombines TRBV9 with TRBJ1-3, with D hard to call. The CDR3 contains 16 residues. Trimming cost V 4 bases and J 0 bases, with 14 bases left between them. Germline-derived CDR1 and CDR2 are SGDLS and YYNGEE. The DNA of the CDR3 is TGTGCCAGCAGCTGGGCCCCCGTCGGCTCTGGAAACACCATATATTTT. Its protein is CASSWAPVGSGNTIYF.

As for this clone: Additional DNA sequences in this sample encode the identical CDR3. The J gene is TRBJ2-1, the V gene TRBV5-1; TRBD1 matches 7 bases. The CDR3 loop spans 14 amino acids. Unmatched junction bases numbered 5, after V lost 3 bases and J lost 5 bases. The germline V gene has CDR1 SGHRS and CDR2 YFSETQ. The CDR3 nucleotides read TGCGCCAGCAGCTCCGGGACAGCAAACAATGAGCAGTTCTTC. This codes for CASSSGTANNEQFF.

This clone occurred once. The same CDR3 can be traced to other DNA sequences in this sample. The rearrangement uses TRBV7-3 and TRBJ2-1; 12 bases line up with TRBD2. There are 15 residues in the CDR3. Losses at the gene ends were 3 bases for V and 4 bases for J; bases not matched to a gene: 1. CDR1 and CDR2 (germline): SGHTA, FQGTGA. The CDR3 DNA sequence: TGTGCCAGCAGCTTGACTAGCGGGAGATACAATGAGCAGTTCTTC. Translating gives CASSLTSGRYNEQFF.

The chain links TRBV9 to TRBJ2-5, with TRBD2 as a possible D gene (6 bases). The V and J ends lost 0 bases and 4 bases respectively, with 19 bases between them. The CDR3 is made up of 17 amino acids. Per germline, CDR1 SGDLS and CDR2 YYNGEE. CDR3 DNA: TGTGCCAGCAGCGTAGGATACTCTGGGACTGAGATAGAGACCCAGTACTTC. This codes for CASSVGYSGTEIETQYF.

The V gene is TRBV27, the J gene TRBJ1-4; D possibly corresponds to TRBD1 (5 bases). The V end lost 2 bases, the J end lost 10 bases, and 17 bases lay between the germline ends. The CDR3 sequence is 15 residues long. The germline V gene encodes CDR1 MNHEY and CDR2 SMNVEV (reference sequence). CDR3 sequence: CASSLGGTVGAKLFF. The CDR3 DNA reads TGTGCCAGCAGTTTAGGCGGGACCGTGGGCGCAAAACTGTTTTTT. Variable domain in full (rest from reference TRBV27 and TRBJ1-4): EAQVTQNPRYLITVTGKKLTVTCSQNMNHEYMSWYRQDPGLGLRQIYYSMNVEVTDKGDVPEGYKVSRKEKRNFPLILESPSPNQTSLYFCASSLGGTVGAKLFFGSGTQLSVL.

The V gene is TRBV5-1, the J gene TRBJ2-1, with D tentatively TRBD2 (5 bases). The CDR3 length is 19 residues. In germline, CDR1 is SGHRS, CDR2 YFSETQ. Trimming removed 4 bases at V and 1 base at J, with 24 bases between. Written as DNA, the CDR3 is TGCGCCAGCAGCCTCGGAGATGGGAGCAGAATTGAGTCCTACAATGAGCAGTTCTTC. It specifies CASSLGDGSRIESYNEQFF.

Regarding this clone: The sample contains more than one DNA sequence encoding this CDR3. The gene calls are TRBV7-9 and TRBJ2-1; no clear D. V was trimmed by 2 bases and J by 7 bases, leaving 6 bases between them. The CDR3 is 12 amino acids. Per germline, CDR1 SEHNR and CDR2 FQNEAQ (reference sequence). CDR3 in DNA: TGTGCCAGCAGCTTAAAGGTGAATGAGCAGTTCTTC. Translated, it gives CASSLKVNEQFF.

This clone has just a few counts. This chain links TRBV19 with TRBJ2-5; TRBD1 is a possible D gene (6 bases). The CDR3 runs to 13 residues. In germline, CDR1 is LNHDA, CDR2 SQIVND (reference sequence). V lost 6 bases, J lost 0 bases, and 8 bases lay in between. The CDR3 DNA follows: TGTGCCAGTAGGGGACAAGACCAAGAGACCCAGTACTTC. Translating gives CASRGQDQETQYF.

The genes are TRBV11-3 and TRBJ1-1; no definite D call. V lost 0 bases, J lost 0 bases, and 8 bases lay in between. In germline, CDR1 is SGHNT, CDR2 YENEEA. The CDR3 has 15 residues. CDR3 coding DNA: TGTGCCAGCAGCTTAGATGGGTTAATGAACACTGAAGCTTTCTTT. Amino acid sequence: CASSLDGLMNTEAFF.

V gene TRBV6-5 combines with J gene TRBJ1-2; 8 bases agree with TRBD1. The CDR3 spans 15 residues. With V trimmed by 0 bases and J by 8 bases, 8 bases remained unmatched. Germline CDR1 and CDR2: MNHEY and SVGAGI. CDR3 sequence (DNA): TGTGCCAGCAGTTACTCGGGGCAGGGGGCGAAGGGCTACACCTTC. Its protein is CASSYSGQGAKGYTF.

The chain recombines TRBV30 with TRBJ1-3; D ambiguous. The CDR3 extends over 15 amino acids. The germline V gene has CDR1 GTSNPN and CDR2 SVGIG (reference sequence). V shed 4 bases and J shed 5 bases, with 18 bases lying between them. CDR3 loop: CAWTPPRRVRNTIYF. In nucleotides, the CDR3 is TGTGCCTGGACCCCGCCCCGACGGGTGAGAAACACCATATATTTT.

The chain is built from TRBV27 and TRBJ2-1; weak D call: TRBD2 (5 bases). The CDR3 extends over 15 amino acids. Trimming removed 6 bases at V and 4 bases at J, with 16 bases between. Germline V gene lookup returns CDR1 MNHEY and CDR2 SMNVEV (reference sequence). As DNA, the CDR3 is TGTGCCAGCAGCCAACGAGGGATACAGTACAATGAGCAGTTCTTC. Residues: CASSQRGIQYNEQFF.

This clone was counted once. This sequence joins TRBV18 and TRBJ2-2, with D unresolved. The length of the CDR3 is 14 residues. Germline CDR1 reads KGHSH; CDR2 reads LQKENI. The V end was cut by 4 bases, the J end by 1 base, with 7 bases between. This CDR3 is CASSRQVNTGELFF. CDR3 DNA sequence: TGTGCCAGCTCACGGCAGGTGAACACCGGGGAGCTGTTTTTT.

This chain connects TRBV4-3 to TRBJ1-1; D perhaps matches TRBD1 (6 bases). The CDR3 length is 14 residues. The germline gives CDR1 LGHNA, CDR2 YSLEER. V was cut by 4 bases and J by 10 bases, with 19 bases left in between. The CDR3 is CASSPPAQGGLAFF. The CDR3 DNA reads as TGCGCCAGCAGCCCCCCGGCACAGGGTGGATTAGCTTTCTTT.

The chain recombines TRBV5-6 with TRBJ2-7; a possible D gene is TRBD2 (6 bases). CDR1 SGHDT and CDR2 YYEEEE come from the germline V gene. V was trimmed by 4 bases and J by 6 bases, leaving 23 bases between them. The CDR3 contains 16 residues. The CDR3 here is CASSQEGQPRLGEQYF. The CDR3 coding sequence is TGTGCCAGCAGCCAGGAGGGTCAGCCCCGCTTGGGCGAGCAGTACTTC. The full variable domain, in which reference TRBV5-6 and TRBJ2-7 provide the parts outside the CDR3, is DAGVTQSPTHLIKTRGQQVTLRCSPKSGHDTVSWYQQALGQGPQFIFQYYEEEERQRGNFPDRFSGHQFPNYSSELNVNALLLGDSALYLCASSQEGQPRLGEQYFGPGTRLTVT.

This clone was counted only a few times. The CDR3 here is CASREEAEAFF. The CDR3 DNA reads as TGTGCCAGCAGGGAGGAAGCTGAAGCTTTCTTT. The rearrangement uses TRBV2 and TRBJ1-1, with unresolved D. With 6 bases removed from V and 6 bases from J, the gap between germline ends came to 8 bases. This CDR3 region has 11 residues. Germline assignment: CDR1 SNHLY and CDR2 FYNNEI.

In nucleotides, the CDR3 is TGTGCCATCCGGGACAGGGGGCAAATCACTGAAGCTTTCTTT. It translates to CAIRDRGQITEAFF. This chain joins TRBV10-3 and TRBJ1-1; TRBD1 agrees at 12 bases. In germline, CDR1 is ENHRY, CDR2 SYGVKD. The ends lost 8 bases at V and 4 bases at J; junction bases unmatched: 5. CDR3 length: 14 residues.

This chain joins TRBV29-1 and TRBJ2-3; D unresolved. Germline lookup yields CDR1 SQVTM and CDR2 ANQGSEA. The CDR3 is 15 residues long. The V gene lost 2 bases and the J gene lost 2 bases, with 14 bases spanning the gap. CDR3 in DNA: TGCAGCGTTGAACGGGCCCCGACAAACACAGATACGCAGTATTTT. As protein: CSVERAPTNTDTQYF.

The chain carries TRBV5-1 and TRBJ2-5; D ambiguous. Germline CDR1 and CDR2: SGHRS and YFSETQ. CDR3 length equals 14 residues. V shed 0 bases and J shed 5 bases, with 11 bases lying between them. CDR3 DNA sequence: TGCGCCAGCAGCTTGGAATCTTTCTCGGAGACCCAGTACTTC. Translation gives CASSLESFSETQYF.

This chain uses TRBV28 with TRBJ2-7, with D perhaps matching TRBD2 (5 bases). Germline CDR1 is MDHEN and CDR2 is SYDVKM. Trimming removed 3 bases at V and 3 bases at J, with 12 bases between. The length of the CDR3 is 14 residues. The CDR3 DNA is TGTGCCAGCAGTTTGGGTAGCGTCCTCTACGAGCAGTACTTC. It encodes CASSLGSVLYEQYF.

In its sample, this clone was seen many times. J is TRBJ2-7 and V is TRBV20-1; D is uncertain. Per germline, CDR1 DFQATT and CDR2 SNEGSKA (reference sequence). Trimming took 5 bases from V and 3 from J, leaving 8 bases between them. The CDR3 has 11 residues. The CDR3 coding sequence is TGCAGTGCTTTCGGTGGCTACGAGCAGTACTTC. Translation gives CSAFGGYEQYF.

Note on this clone: One end of the junction does not line up with germline, which may come from a read error. The gene calls are TRBV30 and TRBJ1-5, with D uncertain. Germline lookup yields CDR1 GTSNPN and CDR2 SVGIG (reference sequence). The CDR3 is made up of 10 amino acids. The CDR3 DNA is TGTGCCCGGAGAGATCAGCCCCAGCATTTT. It specifies CARRDQPQHF.

The sample holds a few counts of this clone. This sample also contains other DNA sequences that code for the same CDR3. V is TRBV18 and J is TRBJ2-6, with D unclear. The CDR3 is 14 residues long. V lost 1 base to trimming and J lost 1 base, with 2 bases between them. Germline V gene data show CDR1 as KGHSH and CDR2 as LQKENI. CDR3 loop: CASSPLSGANVLTF. CDR3 bases: TGTGCCAGCTCACCACTGTCTGGGGCCAACGTCCTGACTTTC.

This chain connects TRBV28 to TRBJ2-7, with D perhaps TRBD1 (6 bases). V lost 10 bases, J lost 3 bases, and 10 bases lay in between. From germline, CDR1 is MDHEN and CDR2 SYDVKM. This CDR3 is built from 11 residues. CDR3 bases: TGTGCCACCGGACAGCTCTACGAGCAGTACTTC. Residues: CATGQLYEQYF.

Comment on this clone: This may be a read error, as it is one base from a much larger clone. The genes are TRBV18 and TRBJ2-2; either TRBD1 or TRBD2 may fit D (5 bases each). CDR1 is KGHSH and CDR2 is LQKENI in the germline V gene. The CDR3 loop spans 15 amino acids. CDR3 sequence (DNA): TGTGCCAGCTCACCACACGCAGGGTTGACCGGGGAGCTGTCTTTT. The encoded protein is CASSPHAGLTGELSF.

The CDR3 sequence is CASSLVQATGELFF. The CDR3 coding sequence is TGTGCCAGCAGCTTAGTTCAGGCCACCGGGGAGCTGTTTTTT. This chain links TRBV5-6 with TRBJ2-2; D gene ambiguous. Trimming pared 2 bases from V and 4 bases from J, leaving 9 bases between. Germline CDR1 and CDR2: SGHDT and YYEEEE. CDR3 length: 14 amino acids.